This T cell receptor beta chain was documented in a study of T cells in localized non-small cell lung cancer. This clone is labeled as medium-sized. What it recognizes is unknown. Generated by immunoSEQ multiplex PCR, the TCRdb table keeps only in-frame clones and is missing some. The data hold roughly 2,700 clones, with under 35% observed a single time. Overall study findings and caveats: Analysis by sequencing included only one tumor region, so heterogeneity remains possible. There was higher T cell clonality in uninvolved adjacent lung than in tumor, and it was highest there.

Germline values: CDR1 SGHNT, CDR2 YENEEA. The V gene end was trimmed by 6 bases and the J gene end by 3 bases; junction bases not matched to a gene: 14. This CDR3 region has 18 residues. The chain is built from TRBV11-3 and TRBJ2-5, with 12 bases fitting TRBD1. This clonotype was sampled from a man aged 40-75 years with stage I lung adenocarcinoma. The sample in question was normal lung tissue next to the tumor, obtained before any cancer treatment. For the CDR3, the DNA is TGTGCCAGCAGAAAGGGACAGGGGGCGCTCGTCTTCGAAGAGACCCAGTACTTC. Amino acids: CASRKGQGALVFEETQYF.